One sample yielded the 26 T cell receptor beta chains listed below, sequenced in a study of blood T cells in healthy people across ages. A J-beta primer mix and a sample-barcoded 5' primer were used in a second PCR of roughly 6 to 12 cycles. TCRdb analysed the 5' RACE reads with MiXCR anew, one entry per CDR3 protein. Found here are about 730,000 distinct CDR3 sequences, about 42% of them singletons; the top ten hold 20% to 25%. Sequencing was carried out using blood. The receptor set was obtained from a woman aged 60-75 years in good health.

Only a few counts were recorded for this clonotype. The chain carries TRBV2 and TRBJ1-5; TRBD1 matches at 8 bases. V lost 6 bases, J lost 4 bases, and 5 bases stayed unmatched. The length of the CDR3 is 14 residues. Germline-derived CDR1 and CDR2 are SNHLY and FYNNEI. The CDR3 DNA sequence: TGTGCCAGCAGGGACAGGGTGGGGAATCAGCCCCAGCATTTT. Protein sequence: CASRDRVGNQPQHF.

The sample holds a few counts of this clonotype. The V gene is TRBV20-1, the J gene TRBJ2-2; 7 positions match TRBD2. Trimming cost V 5 bases and J 5 bases; bases outside gene matches: 14. Germline loops: CDR1 DFQATT, CDR2 SNEGSKA (reference sequence). The CDR3 runs 16 residues. CDR3 in amino acids: CSAGDRAGVGTGELFF. The CDR3 DNA reads TGCAGTGCTGGGGACCGTGCGGGAGTAGGAACCGGGGAGCTGTTTTTT.

This clonotype has more than one count but fewer than ten. The chain is built from TRBV2 and TRBJ1-2; no firm D call. There are 14 residues in the CDR3. Germline V gene lookup returns CDR1 SNHLY and CDR2 FYNNEI. Deletions cut 9 bases from V and 4 bases from J, with 18 bases between. CDR3 loop: CASDENPTSYGYTF. CDR3 DNA sequence: TGTGCCAGTGACGAGAACCCGACCTCCTATGGCTACACCTTC.

The gene calls are TRBV9 and TRBJ1-1, with D uncertain. The CDR3 consists of 13 residues. Germline V gene sequence: CDR1 SGDLS, CDR2 YYNGEE. Trimming removed 5 bases at V and 1 base at J, with 9 bases between. Here the CDR3 DNA reads TGTGCCAGCAGTCAAAGTCCGAACACTGAAGCTTTCTTT. Encoded protein: CASSQSPNTEAFF.

The sample holds a few counts of this clonotype. This sequence joins TRBV27 and TRBJ2-7, with 13 bases aligning to TRBD2. The CDR3 spans 15 residues. CDR1 is MNHEY and CDR2 is SMNVEV in the germline V gene (reference sequence). V shed 5 bases, J shed 7 bases, and the junction held 8 bases outside the gene matches. CDR3 residues: CASSPGLAGTSEQYF. CDR3 DNA sequence: TGTGCCAGCAGTCCGGGACTAGCGGGGACAAGTGAGCAGTACTTC.

The gene calls are TRBV5-1 and TRBJ1-2; D uncertain. The CDR3 covers 14 residues. Trimming took 9 bases from V and 8 from J, leaving 23 bases between them. Germline V lookup: CDR1 SGHRS, CDR2 YFSETQ. The CDR3: CATADFREGSGYTF. The CDR3 region has the DNA TGCGCCACAGCGGATTTTAGGGAAGGATCGGGCTACACCTTC.

In nucleotides, the CDR3 is TGTGCCAGCAGCCAAGATCTTACAGGCGCCGACTATGGCTACACCTTC. This gives the protein CASSQDLTGADYGYTF. The J gene is TRBJ1-2, the V gene TRBV3-1; a weak D match, TRBD1 (5 bases). Trimming stripped 0 bases from V and 3 bases from J, with 14 bases between. CDR1 is LGHDT and CDR2 is YNNKEL in the germline V gene (reference sequence). The CDR3 has 16 residues.

This rearrangement joins TRBV29-1 to TRBJ2-5; 10 bases agree with TRBD1. Germline values: CDR1 SQVTM, CDR2 ANQGSEA. The J segment lost 11 bases and the V segment lost 7 bases, leaving 10 bases of the junction unmatched. The CDR3 contains 12 residues. The CDR3 DNA reads TGCAGCGGGGGACAGGGGACGGGAGAGCAGTACTTC. Encoded protein: CSGGQGTGEQYF. The complete variable domain, with remaining parts taken from reference TRBV29-1 and TRBJ2-5, reads SAVISQKPSRDICQRGTSLTIQCQVDSQVTMMFWYRQQPGQSLTLIATANQGSEATYESGFVIDKFPISRPNLTFSTLTVSNMSPEDSSIYLCSGGQGTGEQYFGPGTRLLVL.

This chain links TRBV5-1 with TRBJ2-1; 9 positions agree with TRBD2. This CDR3 region has 14 residues. The germline V gene has CDR1 SGHRS and CDR2 YFSETQ. The trim removed 5 bases at V and 8 bases at J, leaving 8 bases unmatched. The CDR3 bases are TGCGCCAGCAGTCTGAATAGCGGGGGTGATGAGCAGTTCTTC. Residues: CASSLNSGGDEQFF.

This clonotype was seen only a few times. The V call is TRBV14, the J call TRBJ2-5, with 8 bases that match TRBD2. The V segment lost 5 bases and the J segment 5 bases; nucleotides outside the gene matches: 7. CDR3 length: 14 residues. Per the germline V gene, CDR1 is SGHDN and CDR2 is FVKESK. CDR3 DNA sequence: TGTGCCAGCAGCAAACGAGCGGGAGCGGAGACCCAGTACTTC. Translation: CASSKRAGAETQYF.

This chain joins TRBV7-2 and TRBJ1-5; D possibly corresponds to TRBD1 (6 bases). The CDR3 loop spans 16 amino acids. V gave up 5 bases and J gave up 1 base, with 15 bases separating them. In germline, CDR1 is SGHTA, CDR2 FQGNSA. In DNA form, the CDR3 reads TGTGCCAGCAGCCCAAAGGGGGGAGGGAGCAATCAGCCCCAGCATTTT. Its protein product is CASSPKGGGSNQPQHF.

On this clonotype: At one of its ends the junction is not consistent with the germline gene, which may arise from a read error. The rearrangement joins TRBV7-9 to TRBJ1-4, with a weak D call TRBD1 (5 bases). The CDR3 contains 16 residues. Germline-derived CDR1 and CDR2 are SEHNR and FQNEAQ (reference sequence). CDR3 sequence reads: CAGSSQSGPTNEKLFF. Written as DNA, the CDR3 is TGTGCCGGCAGCTCCCAGTCGGGGCCAACTAATGAAAAACTGTTTTTT.

This clonotype was detected ten times or more. This chain links TRBV3-1 with TRBJ2-7; perhaps TRBD2 as D (6 bases). V was pared by 4 bases and J by 2 bases, with 12 bases between. This CDR3 is built from 14 residues. Germline V gene lookup returns CDR1 LGHDT and CDR2 YNNKEL (reference sequence). Here the CDR3 DNA reads TGTGCCAGCAGCCCCTTCGGCGGGGCCTACGAGCAGTACTTC. Translating it yields CASSPFGGAYEQYF.

This clonotype occurred a few times. The gene calls are TRBV20-1 and TRBJ2-5; D unresolved. V was pared by 4 bases and J by 1 base, with 19 bases between. The CDR3 has 16 residues. In germline, CDR1 is DFQATT, CDR2 SNEGSKA (reference sequence). CDR3 amino acids: CSAKGSHPNLQETQYF. For the CDR3, the DNA is TGCAGTGCTAAGGGTAGCCACCCTAACCTCCAAGAGACCCAGTACTTC.

This rearrangement joins TRBV12-3 or TRBV12-4 to TRBJ2-1; tentative D call: TRBD2 (5 bases). This CDR3 is built from 14 residues. The germline V and J ends were trimmed by 1 base and 9 bases, with 13 bases remaining between them. The CDR3 spells CASSLGGSFGEQFF. CDR3 coding DNA: TGTGCCAGCAGTTTAGGTGGGAGCTTTGGTGAGCAGTTCTTC.

This chain joins TRBV5-1 and TRBJ2-3, with TRBD1 matching 10 bases. V was pared by 0 bases and J by 6 bases, with 1 base of the junction left unmatched. The CDR3 has 14 residues. Germline CDR1 and CDR2: SGHRS and YFSETQ. In nucleotides, the CDR3 is TGCGCCAGCAGCTTGGAGGACAGGGGGGATACGCAGTATTTT. As protein: CASSLEDRGDTQYF.

The J gene is TRBJ2-4, the V gene TRBV4-1, with D perhaps TRBD1 (6 bases). Near its end, the DNA agrees better with TRBJ2-7, so the J call may be wrong. The CDR3 runs 15 residues. Per germline, CDR1 MGHRA and CDR2 YSYEKL. Here the CDR3 reads CASSQQGLITYEQYF. The CDR3 DNA follows: TGCGCCAGCAGCCAACAGGGGCTGATCACCTACGAGCAGTACTTC.

This chain connects TRBV6-2 or TRBV6-3 to TRBJ1-1; D unresolved. Trimming shortened V by 0 bases and J by 5 bases, and 19 bases separated the two germline ends. The CDR3 is 17 residues long. CDR1 is MNHEY, CDR2 SVGEGT, per germline. DNA for the CDR3: TGTGCCAGCAGTTACTCGACGGGAAGTCGAGAAAAGACTGAAGCTTTCTTT. Translation: CASSYSTGSREKTEAFF.

At least ten counts were recorded for this clonotype. J is TRBJ2-1 and V is TRBV6-2 or TRBV6-3; D is undetermined. The germline V gene has CDR1 MNHEY and CDR2 SVGEGT. CDR3 size: 18 residues. V lost 0 bases, J lost 2 bases, and 17 bases lay in between. DNA of the CDR3: TGTGCCAGCAGTTACTCGAGGTATGGGTCGACTCCCTACAATGAGCAGTTCTTC. It translates to CASSYSRYGSTPYNEQFF.

The chain is built from TRBV21-1 and TRBJ2-2. TRBV21-1 is termed a pseudogene. This CDR3 contains 12 residues. The CDR3 sequence: CASSKCSGELFF. CDR3 DNA sequence: TGTGCCAGCAGCAAATGCAGCGGGGAGCTGTTTTTT.

The chain has TRBV9 and TRBJ2-1; no firm D call. Germline V gene lookup returns CDR1 SGDLS and CDR2 YYNGEE. The CDR3 has 13 amino acids. V was shortened by 0 bases and J by 9 bases, with 10 bases between the two germline ends. In nucleotides, the CDR3 is TGTGCCAGCAGCGTAGCTGTGGGTGGTGAGCAGTTCTTC. Amino acid sequence: CASSVAVGGEQFF.

On this clonotype: Compared with germline, one end of the junction differs, possibly owing to a read error. The chain combines TRBV20-1 with TRBJ1-5, with D unresolved. Germline values: CDR1 DFQATT, CDR2 SNEGSKA (reference sequence). This CDR3 has 17 amino acids. The CDR3: CSARDSRRVYSNRPQHF. The CDR3 DNA sequence: TGCAGTGCTAGAGATTCAAGGAGGGTATATAGCAATCGGCCCCAGCATTTT.

The chain carries TRBV7-9 and TRBJ1-2; D gene unclear. V lost 5 bases to trimming and J lost 7 bases, with 17 bases between them. This CDR3 is 14 amino acids long. Germline assignment: CDR1 SEHNR and CDR2 FQNEAQ (reference sequence). CDR3 sequence reads: CASSPVGSRGGYTF. CDR3 nucleotides: TGTGCCAGCAGCCCCGTCGGCAGTCGAGGTGGCTACACCTTC. The full variable domain, rest sourced from reference TRBV7-9 and TRBJ1-2, is DTGVSQNPRHKITKRGQNVTFRCDPISEHNRLYWYRQTLGQGPEFLTYFQNEAQLEKSRLLSDRFSAERPKGSFSTLEIQRTEQGDSAMYLCASSPVGSRGGYTFGSGTRLTVV.

The table lists this clonotype with many counts. The chain carries TRBV2 and TRBJ2-5; D is possibly TRBD1 (5 bases). Germline V CDR1 and CDR2: SNHLY, FYNNEI. This CDR3 is built from 13 residues. Between the trimmed V and J ends, which lost 4 bases and 3 bases, there was a span of 9 bases. CDR3 sequence reads: CASSGQTEETQYF. Written as DNA, the CDR3 is TGTGCCAGCAGTGGACAGACCGAAGAGACCCAGTACTTC.

The V gene is TRBV18, the J gene TRBJ2-5; D is possibly TRBD1 or TRBD2 (5 bases each). Near its end, the DNA agrees better with TRBJ2-7, so the J call may be wrong. The CDR3 is 14 amino acids. Looked up from germline, CDR1 is KGHSH and CDR2 is LQKENI. The CDR3 DNA reads TGTGCCAGCTCACCAAGTTTGGGGGTCGGCGAGCAGTACTTC. Protein product: CASSPSLGVGEQYF.

This clonotype was counted between two and nine times. This rearrangement joins TRBV20-1 to TRBJ2-7, with 9 positions matching TRBD1. From germline, CDR1 is DFQATT and CDR2 SNEGSKA (reference sequence). The CDR3 covers 14 residues. With 3 bases clipped from V and 4 bases from J, the junction kept 7 bases outside the gene matches. CDR3 amino acids: CSASKGQGTYEQYF. The CDR3 coding sequence is TGCAGTGCTAGCAAGGGACAGGGTACTTACGAGCAGTACTTC.